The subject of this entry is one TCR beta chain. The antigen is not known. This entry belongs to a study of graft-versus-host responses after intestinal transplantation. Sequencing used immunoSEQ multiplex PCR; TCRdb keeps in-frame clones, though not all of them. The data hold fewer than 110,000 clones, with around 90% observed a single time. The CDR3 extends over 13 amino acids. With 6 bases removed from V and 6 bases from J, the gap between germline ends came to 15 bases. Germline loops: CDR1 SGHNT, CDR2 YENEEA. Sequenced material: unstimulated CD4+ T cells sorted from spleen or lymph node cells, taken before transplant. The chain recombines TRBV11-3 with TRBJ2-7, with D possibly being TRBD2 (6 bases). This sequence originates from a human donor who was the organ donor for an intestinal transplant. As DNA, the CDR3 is TGTGCCAGCAGTTCCCATGCGGGACTCGAGCAGTACTTC. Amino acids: CASSSHAGLEQYF.